Included here is one TCR beta chain sequence, with context. This clone's antigen is unknown. No much larger clone is present one base from it, and per-base qualities are unavailable. A second Seattle source provided samples from volunteer blood donors who had recovered from COVID-19. Each collaborating institution followed its own protocols to collect whole blood in K2EDTA tubes. Collaborator samples were shipped for TCRbeta analysis as frozen whole blood, isolated PBMCs, or DNA extracted from either sample type. The data derive from a study of blood T cell repertoires in COVID-19 (dated by TCRdb to about 2020). With respect to the entire study: The collaborator samples originated in the United States, Italy and Spain and spanned the acute and convalescent phases of COVID-19. The material from the prospective study consisted of cDNA or gDNA derived from T cells, B-cell-depleted T cells, or PBMCs. The dataset comprised deeply sampled blood TCRbeta repertoires from subjects exposed to, actively infected with, or recovered from COVID-19. The repertoires were released in a freely available public database meant as a resource for research on the immune response to SARS-CoV-2. Samples were obtained from the ongoing ImmuneRACE study (first 160 participants) and from some 1,300 subjects provided by 6 global collaborators. Nearly every sample came with metadata listing a de-identified subject ID, COVID-19 status, age in years and sex. Where available, HLA class I and class II types were taken from metadata supplied by the sample provider and were not determined by assay-based typing. Broad study findings and their caveats: The quantity of clinical and demographic metadata differed by source and by participant and was supplied without curation.

Reading the germline V gene gives CDR1 SGHDN and CDR2 FVKESK. There are 15 amino acids in the CDR3, from cysteine to phenylalanine inclusive. Here the CDR3 DNA is all that survives: 45 bases in frame from base 1. Here V drops 4 bases and J drops 0 bases, and the junction holds 2 bases not matched to any gene. TCRbeta CDR3 regions were amplified from genomic DNA by means of the immunoSEQ Assay, a bias-controlled multiplex PCR. Regarding the original processing steps: Nucleated cell counts per sample were estimated from amplification of reference gene primers within the assay. To quantify the absolute abundance of each unique TCRbeta CDR3 rearrangement, sequence reads were collapsed and filtered. For each sample, productive Simpson clonality was calculated as the square root of Simpson's diversity index across productive rearrangements. What TCRdb holds here is the immuneACCESS table cut down to in-frame rearrangements. Part of the clones is not present; checked against another copy, under half of the missing clones reflect an unresolved V gene, and the others are unexplained. Clone size and the V and J calls come from that table; the DNA yielded D and trimming. The sample table shows 250,000 or so clones, and 85% to 90% are seen once. Of the sample, about 0.99% is held by the ten largest clones.

This TCR was sampled from a woman in her thirties or forties who had recovered from COVID-19. In this chain, TRBV14 is recombined with TRBJ2-1; 8 middle bases align to TRBD1. Material: peripheral blood. The CDR3: CASSRDRGSYNEQFF. The sequenced DNA is TGTGCCAGCAGCCGTGACAGGGGCTCCTACAATGAGCAGTTCTTC.